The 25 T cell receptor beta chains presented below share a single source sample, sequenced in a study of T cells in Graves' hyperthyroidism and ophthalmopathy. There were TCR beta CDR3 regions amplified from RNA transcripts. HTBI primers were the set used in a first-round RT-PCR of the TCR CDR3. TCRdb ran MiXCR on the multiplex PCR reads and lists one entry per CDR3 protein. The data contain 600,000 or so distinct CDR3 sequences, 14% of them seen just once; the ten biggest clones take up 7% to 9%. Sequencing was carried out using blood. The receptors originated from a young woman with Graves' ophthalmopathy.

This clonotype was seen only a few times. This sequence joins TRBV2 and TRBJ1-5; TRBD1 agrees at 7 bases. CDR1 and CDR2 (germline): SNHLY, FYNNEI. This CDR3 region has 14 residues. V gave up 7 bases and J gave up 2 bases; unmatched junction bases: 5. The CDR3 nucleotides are TGTGCCAGCAACCGGGACAGCGGCAATCAGCCCCAGCATTTT. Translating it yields CASNRDSGNQPQHF.

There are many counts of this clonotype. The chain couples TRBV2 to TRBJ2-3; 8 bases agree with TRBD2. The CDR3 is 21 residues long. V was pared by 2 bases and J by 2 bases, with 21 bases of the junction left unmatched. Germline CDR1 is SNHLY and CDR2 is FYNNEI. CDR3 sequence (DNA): TGTGCCAGCAGTGAACGTGGGAGTGAAGCGGGAGTCCCCCCCCCCACAGATACGCAGTATTTT. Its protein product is CASSERGSEAGVPPPTDTQYF.

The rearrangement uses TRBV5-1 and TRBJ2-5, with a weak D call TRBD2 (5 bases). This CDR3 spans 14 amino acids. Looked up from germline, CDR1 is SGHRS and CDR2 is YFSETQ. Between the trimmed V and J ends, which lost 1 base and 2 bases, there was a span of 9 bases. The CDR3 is CASSLPPGQETQYF. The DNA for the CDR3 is TGCGCCAGCAGCTTGCCACCGGGACAAGAGACCCAGTACTTC.

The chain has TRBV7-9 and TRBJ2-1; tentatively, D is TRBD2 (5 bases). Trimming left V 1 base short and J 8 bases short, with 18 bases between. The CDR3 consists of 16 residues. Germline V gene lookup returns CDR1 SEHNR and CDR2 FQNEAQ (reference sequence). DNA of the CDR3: TGTGCCAGCAGCTTAGATGGAGGAGTGGGAGCCTATGAGCAGTTCTTC. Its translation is CASSLDGGVGAYEQFF.

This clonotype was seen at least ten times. CDR3 nucleotides: TGTGCCAGTAAAAACAGGGGGCAAGGTCAGCCCCAGCATTTT. This sequence encodes CASKNRGQGQPQHF. The rearrangement joins TRBV18 to TRBJ1-5, with 9 bases identical to TRBD1. Unmatched junction bases numbered 9, after V lost 9 bases and J lost 6 bases. Germline V gene sequence: CDR1 KGHSH, CDR2 LQKENI. The CDR3 extends over 14 amino acids.

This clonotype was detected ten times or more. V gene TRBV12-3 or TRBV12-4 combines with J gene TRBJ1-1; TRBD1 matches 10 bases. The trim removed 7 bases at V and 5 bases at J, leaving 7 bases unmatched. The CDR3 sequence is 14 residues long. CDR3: CASIPKDRGTEAFF. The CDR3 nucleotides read TGTGCCAGCATCCCCAAGGACAGGGGGACTGAAGCTTTCTTT.

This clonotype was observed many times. Here the CDR3 DNA reads TGTGCCAGCAGCCCCCAAACTAGCGGACTCTACGAGCAGTACTTC. It encodes CASSPQTSGLYEQYF. The chain combines TRBV7-2 with TRBJ2-7; 8 bases are shared with TRBD2. CDR3 length equals 15 residues. Germline V gene sequence: CDR1 SGHTA, CDR2 FQGNSA. V shed 5 bases, J shed 3 bases, and the junction held 9 bases outside the gene matches.

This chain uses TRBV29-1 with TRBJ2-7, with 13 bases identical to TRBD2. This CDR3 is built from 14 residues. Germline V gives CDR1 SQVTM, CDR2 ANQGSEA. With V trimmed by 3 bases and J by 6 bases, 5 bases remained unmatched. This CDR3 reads CSVDGLAGASEQYF. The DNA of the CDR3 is TGCAGCGTTGACGGACTAGCGGGAGCATCCGAGCAGTACTTC.

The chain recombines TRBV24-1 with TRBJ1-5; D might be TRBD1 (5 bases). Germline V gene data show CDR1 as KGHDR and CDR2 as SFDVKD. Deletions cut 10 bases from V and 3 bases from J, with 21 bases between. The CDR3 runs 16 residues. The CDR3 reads CATGCFGAGPNQPQHF. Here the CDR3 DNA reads TGTGCCACTGGGTGTTTCGGGGCAGGGCCCAATCAGCCCCAGCATTTT.

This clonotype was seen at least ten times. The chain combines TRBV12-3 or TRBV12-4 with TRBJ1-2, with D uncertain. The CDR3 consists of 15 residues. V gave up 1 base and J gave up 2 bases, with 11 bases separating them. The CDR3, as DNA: TGTGCCAGCAGTTTAGATGGCTCATTCAACTATGGCTACACCTTC. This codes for CASSLDGSFNYGYTF.

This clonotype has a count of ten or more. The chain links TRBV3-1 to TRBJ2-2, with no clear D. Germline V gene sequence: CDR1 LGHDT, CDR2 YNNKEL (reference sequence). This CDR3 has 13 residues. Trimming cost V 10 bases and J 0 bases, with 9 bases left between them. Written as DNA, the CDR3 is TGTGCCACCCACCCAGCGAACACCGGGGAGCTGTTTTTT. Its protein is CATHPANTGELFF.

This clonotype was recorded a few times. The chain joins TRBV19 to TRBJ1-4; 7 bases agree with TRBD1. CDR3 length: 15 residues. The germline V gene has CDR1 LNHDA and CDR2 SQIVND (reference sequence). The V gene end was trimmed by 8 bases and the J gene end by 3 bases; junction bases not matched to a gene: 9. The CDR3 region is CASDNRGLANEKLFF. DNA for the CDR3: TGTGCCAGTGACAACAGGGGCCTGGCTAATGAAAAACTGTTTTTT.

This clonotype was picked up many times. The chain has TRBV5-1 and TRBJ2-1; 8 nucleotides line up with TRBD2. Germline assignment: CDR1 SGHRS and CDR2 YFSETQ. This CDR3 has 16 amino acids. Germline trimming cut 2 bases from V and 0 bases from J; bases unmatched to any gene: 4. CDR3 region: CASSLLAASSYNEQFF. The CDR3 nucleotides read TGCGCCAGCAGCTTACTAGCGGCAAGCTCCTACAATGAGCAGTTCTTC.

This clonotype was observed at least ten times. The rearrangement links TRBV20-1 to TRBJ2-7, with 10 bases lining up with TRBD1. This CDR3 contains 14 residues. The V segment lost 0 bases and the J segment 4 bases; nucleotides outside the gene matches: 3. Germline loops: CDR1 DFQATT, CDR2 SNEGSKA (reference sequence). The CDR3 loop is CSAREQGQGYEQYF. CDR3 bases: TGCAGTGCTAGAGAACAGGGACAGGGGTACGAGCAGTACTTC.

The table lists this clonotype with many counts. CDR3 residues: CASGLSHETQYF. DNA for the CDR3: TGTGCTAGTGGTCTATCCCACGAGACCCAGTACTTC. This chain joins TRBV12-5 and TRBJ2-5, with D uncertain. Germline V gene data show CDR1 as LGHNT and CDR2 as FRNRAP. V lost 5 bases, J lost 5 bases, and 9 bases lay in between. The length of the CDR3 is 12 residues.

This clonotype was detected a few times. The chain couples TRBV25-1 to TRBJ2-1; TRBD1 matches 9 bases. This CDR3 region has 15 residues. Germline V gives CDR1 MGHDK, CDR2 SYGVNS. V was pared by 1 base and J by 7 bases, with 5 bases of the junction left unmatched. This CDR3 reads CASSESGTGKNEQFF. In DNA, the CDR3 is TGTGCCAGCAGTGAATCCGGGACAGGGAAGAATGAGCAGTTCTTC.

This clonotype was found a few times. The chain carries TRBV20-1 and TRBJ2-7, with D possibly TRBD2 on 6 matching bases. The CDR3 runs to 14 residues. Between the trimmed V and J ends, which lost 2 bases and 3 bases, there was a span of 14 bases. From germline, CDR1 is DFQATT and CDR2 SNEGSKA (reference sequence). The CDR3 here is CSARTPTRSYEQYF. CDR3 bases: TGCAGTGCTAGAACGCCGACTAGGAGCTACGAGCAGTACTTC.

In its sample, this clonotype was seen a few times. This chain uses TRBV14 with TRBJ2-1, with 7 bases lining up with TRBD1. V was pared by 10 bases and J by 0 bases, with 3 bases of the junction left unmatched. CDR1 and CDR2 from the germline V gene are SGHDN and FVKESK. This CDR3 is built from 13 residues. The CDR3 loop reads CATGQSSYNEQFF. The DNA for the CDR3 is TGTGCCACGGGACAGAGCTCCTACAATGAGCAGTTCTTC.

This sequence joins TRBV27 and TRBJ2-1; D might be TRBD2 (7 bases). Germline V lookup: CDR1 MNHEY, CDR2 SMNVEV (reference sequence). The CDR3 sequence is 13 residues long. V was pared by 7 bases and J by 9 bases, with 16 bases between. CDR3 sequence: CASTFRGAGEQFF. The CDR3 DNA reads TGTGCCAGCACCTTCCGGGGGGCCGGTGAGCAGTTCTTC.

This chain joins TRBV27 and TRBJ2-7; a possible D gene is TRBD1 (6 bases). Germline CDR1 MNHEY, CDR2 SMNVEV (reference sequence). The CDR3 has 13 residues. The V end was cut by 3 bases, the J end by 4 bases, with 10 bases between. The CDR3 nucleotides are TGTGCCAGCAGTTTCCAGGGGCCTTACGAGCAGTACTTC. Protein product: CASSFQGPYEQYF.

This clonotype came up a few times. The CDR3 loop is CSVEGEEWETQYF. DNA of the CDR3: TGCAGCGTTGAGGGGGAGGAATGGGAGACCCAGTACTTC. This rearrangement joins TRBV29-1 to TRBJ2-5, with D perhaps matching TRBD2 (6 bases). CDR3 size: 13 residues. The V gene's germline CDR1 is SQVTM and CDR2 ANQGSEA. V dropped 3 bases and J dropped 5 bases, with 13 bases sitting between them. Combining the CDR3 with reference TRBV29-1 and TRBJ2-5 gives the whole variable domain SAVISQKPSRDICQRGTSLTIQCQVDSQVTMMFWYRQQPGQSLTLIATANQGSEATYESGFVIDKFPISRPNLTFSTLTVSNMSPEDSSIYLCSVEGEEWETQYFGPGTRLLVL.

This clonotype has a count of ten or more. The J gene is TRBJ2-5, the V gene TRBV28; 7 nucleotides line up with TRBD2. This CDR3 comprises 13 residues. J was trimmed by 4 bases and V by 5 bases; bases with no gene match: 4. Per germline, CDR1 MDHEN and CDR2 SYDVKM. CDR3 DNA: TGTGCCAGCAGTGGGAGGGTCGGAGAGACCCAGTACTTC. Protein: CASSGRVGETQYF.

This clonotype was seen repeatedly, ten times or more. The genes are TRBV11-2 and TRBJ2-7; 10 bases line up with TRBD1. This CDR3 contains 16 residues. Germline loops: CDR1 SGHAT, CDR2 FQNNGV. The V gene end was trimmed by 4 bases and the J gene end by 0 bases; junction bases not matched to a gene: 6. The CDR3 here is CASSYGQGGSSYEQYF. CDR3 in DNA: TGTGCCAGCAGCTACGGACAGGGGGGGAGCTCCTACGAGCAGTACTTC.

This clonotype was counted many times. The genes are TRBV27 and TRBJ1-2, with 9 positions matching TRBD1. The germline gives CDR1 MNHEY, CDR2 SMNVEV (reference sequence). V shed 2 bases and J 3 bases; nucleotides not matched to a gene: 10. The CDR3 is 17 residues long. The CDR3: CASSLKGTGLRDYGYTF. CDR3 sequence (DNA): TGTGCCAGCAGTTTAAAGGGGACAGGGCTTCGGGACTATGGCTACACCTTC.

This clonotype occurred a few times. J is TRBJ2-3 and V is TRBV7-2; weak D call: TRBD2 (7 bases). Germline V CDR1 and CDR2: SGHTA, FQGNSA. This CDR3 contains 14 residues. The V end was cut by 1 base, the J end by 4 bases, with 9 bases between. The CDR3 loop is CASSLGGGADTQYF. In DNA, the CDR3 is TGTGCCAGCAGCTTAGGCGGGGGCGCAGATACGCAGTATTTT. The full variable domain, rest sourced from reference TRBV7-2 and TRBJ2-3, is GAGVSQSPSNKVTEKGKDVELRCDPISGHTALYWYRQSLGQGLEFLIYFQGNSAPDKSGLPSDRFSAERTGGSVSTLTIQRTQQEDSAVYLCASSLGGGADTQYFGPGTRLTVL.